The source of this TCR beta chain is a study of neurological immune-mediated disorders. Germline CDR1 is SGHTA and CDR2 is FQGNSA. This CDR3 contains 12 residues. With 4 bases clipped from V and 8 bases from J, the junction kept 4 bases outside the gene matches. This clonotype was seen ten or more times. What it recognizes is unknown. Findings and caveats of the study: In HTLV-1-associated myelopathy, TCR clonal expansion was greatest, and in multiple sclerosis it was least, below healthy controls. Phylogenetic grouping assigned the repertoires of 18 of 34 multiple sclerosis patients to a single related-CDR3 cluster, which may represent a signature.

Synthesis of cDNA was carried out by template-switch 5'RACE. The reaction used 10-nucleotide random UMIs. TCRdb independently ran MiXCR on the 5' RACE reads; one entry per CDR3 protein. The data show around 28,000 distinct CDR3 sequences, with more than 2% seen just once and roughly 2% held by the top ten. The receptor was derived from a woman aged 50 to 60 with multiple sclerosis. The V gene is TRBV7-2, the J gene TRBJ1-2, with 7 bases fitting TRBD1. Sequencing was performed on PBMCs. DNA for the CDR3: TGTGCCAGCAGCTACGGACAGGACGGCTACACCTTC. Translated: CASSYGQDGYTF.